The 13 T cell receptor beta chains reported below all come from one sample, sequenced in a study of blood T cell repertoires in COVID-19. TCRdb's copy holds only in-frame clones and misses some; the assay was immunoSEQ multiplex PCR. The repertoire holds about 82,000 clones, with 83% as singletons. The sequencing input was peripheral blood. These receptors came from a woman between 55 and 75 years old with acute or convalescent COVID-19.

The chain has TRBV3-1 (or the pseudogene TRBV3-2) and TRBJ2-3; TRBD2 aligns across 9 bases. The CDR3 length is 18 residues. CDR1 is LGHDT and CDR2 is YNNKEL in the germline V gene (reference sequence). The V and J ends lost 2 bases and 3 bases, in that order; junction bases with no gene match: 12. The CDR3 sequence: CASSQSREAGGPTDTQYF. CDR3 nucleotides: TGTGCCAGCAGCCAATCCAGGGAGGCGGGAGGGCCGACAGATACGCAGTATTTT.

The CDR3 DNA is TGTGCCAGCAGTTACTCTGGAGGATCGTCAAATCAGCCCCAGCATTTT. It specifies CASSYSGGSSNQPQHF. The chain joins TRBV6-2 or TRBV6-3 to TRBJ1-5; no clear D gene. Trimming cost V 0 bases and J 4 bases, with 13 bases left between them. Germline CDR1 and CDR2: MNHEY and SVGEGT. The CDR3 totals 16 residues.

The CDR3 loop is CASSLIRSSGGVKETQYF. The CDR3 DNA sequence: TGTGCCAGCAGTTTAATCAGGAGTAGCGGGGGGGTGAAAGAGACCCAGTACTTC. This chain links TRBV27 with TRBJ2-5, with 11 bases matching TRBD2. The J segment lost 3 bases and the V segment lost 2 bases, leaving 11 bases of the junction unmatched. The CDR3 runs to 18 residues. The germline V gene encodes CDR1 MNHEY and CDR2 SMNVEV (reference sequence).

The chain uses TRBV9 and TRBJ1-2; 8 bases match TRBD1. The J segment lost 5 bases and the V segment lost 4 bases, leaving 10 bases of the junction unmatched. Per germline, CDR1 SGDLS and CDR2 YYNGEE. The CDR3 loop spans 15 amino acids. CDR3 protein: CASSTAGTGFYGYTF. The CDR3 DNA reads TGTGCCAGCAGCACAGCCGGGACAGGTTTTTATGGCTACACCTTC. Drawing the rest from reference TRBV9 and TRBJ1-2, the complete variable domain is DSGVTQTPKHLITATGQRVTLRCSPRSGDLSVYWYQQSLDQGLQFLIQYYNGEERAKGNILERFSAQQFPDLHSELNLSSLELGDSALYFCASSTAGTGFYGYTFGSGTRLTVV.

Here the CDR3 DNA reads TGCGCCAGCAGCTTGGTGGGCCAGGCCCAAGAGACCCAGTACTTC. As protein: CASSLVGQAQETQYF. V and J are TRBV5-1 and TRBJ2-5; D gene ambiguous. Between the trimmed V and J ends, which lost 0 bases and 1 base, there was a span of 10 bases. Per germline, CDR1 SGHRS and CDR2 YFSETQ. CDR3 length: 15 amino acids.

V gene TRBV7-9 combines with J gene TRBJ2-5, with D possibly TRBD1 on 6 matching bases. CDR3 length equals 13 residues. Trimming stripped 3 bases from V and 1 base from J, with 6 bases between. Germline CDR1 reads SEHNR; CDR2 reads FQNEAQ (reference sequence). The CDR3 loop is CASSLGAQETQYF. CDR3 coding DNA: TGTGCCAGCAGCTTGGGGGCCCAAGAGACCCAGTACTTC.

The chain joins TRBV7-8 to TRBJ1-2, with TRBD1 matching over 11 bases. V was clipped by 5 bases and J by 3 bases; unmatched bases: 17. The V gene's germline CDR1 is SGHVS and CDR2 FQNEAQ. CDR3 length: 19 amino acids. In nucleotides, the CDR3 is TGTGCCAGCAGCCCGGTTGGGGTGAGGGTGGACAGGGGGCACTATGGCTACACCTTC. Protein: CASSPVGVRVDRGHYGYTF. Looking up the rest from reference TRBV7-8 and TRBJ1-2 gives the full variable domain: GAGVSQSPRYKVAKRGQDVALRCDPISGHVSLFWYQQALGQGPEFLTYFQNEAQLDKSGLPSDRFFAERPEGSVSTLKIQRTQQEDSAVYLCASSPVGVRVDRGHYGYTFGSGTRLTVV.

The CDR3 DNA reads as TGTGCCAGCAGCCCATTCGGACAGACTGACTCACCCCTCCACTTT. This codes for CASSPFGQTDSPLHF. The chain has TRBV11-3 and TRBJ1-6, with D possibly matching TRBD1 (6 bases). With 5 bases removed from V and 10 bases from J, the gap between germline ends came to 18 bases. Germline V gives CDR1 SGHNT, CDR2 YENEEA. This CDR3 is built from 15 residues. The variable domain in full, completed from reference TRBV11-3 and TRBJ1-6, reads EAGVVQSPRYKIIEKKQPVAFWCNPISGHNTLYWYLQNLGQGPELLIRYENEEAVDDSQLPKDRFSAERLKGVDSTLKIQPAELGDSAVYLCASSPFGQTDSPLHFGNGTRLTVT.

This clone was recorded only once. The J gene is TRBJ2-1, the V gene TRBV11-3, with a possible D match to TRBD1 (6 bases). Germline CDR1 and CDR2: SGHNT and YENEEA. The CDR3 runs 14 residues. Trimming took off 4 bases at V and 8 bases at J, with 15 bases between the two ends. Written as DNA, the CDR3 is TGTGCCAGCAGCTCCTTAGGGGGTTGGGATGAGCAGTTCTTC. This codes for CASSSLGGWDEQFF.

The V call is TRBV5-6, the J call TRBJ2-2, with TRBD2 matching 13 bases. The CDR3 extends over 18 amino acids. CDR1 SGHDT and CDR2 YYEEEE come from the germline V gene. Unmatched junction bases numbered 3, after V lost 0 bases and J lost 1 base. The CDR3 DNA reads TGTGCCAGCAGCTTGGAACTAGCGGGAGGGATGAACACCGGGGAGCTGTTTTTT. It specifies CASSLELAGGMNTGELFF.

This clone was counted a single time. The gene calls are TRBV23-1 and TRBJ1-1, with unresolved D. TRBV23-1 counts as an open reading frame of uncertain function. The ends were cut back, 0 bases at V and 1 base at J, with 6 bases in the middle. The CDR3 sequence is 14 residues long. CDR3 coding DNA: TGCGCCAGCAGTCAATCGGTTAGGAACACTGAAGCTTTCTTT. Its protein product is CASSQSVRNTEAFF.

The chain is built from TRBV19 and TRBJ1-3; possibly TRBD1 for D (6 bases). This CDR3 has 17 residues. Looked up from germline, CDR1 is LNHDA and CDR2 is SQIVND (reference sequence). V lost 1 base and J lost 4, with 17 bases in between. As DNA, the CDR3 is TGTGCCAGTAGTATAGTGCGGGGGGCGAAAGCAGGAAACACCATATATTTT. Protein product: CASSIVRGAKAGNTIYF.

J is TRBJ1-4 and V is TRBV5-1; D gene unclear. Germline V gives CDR1 SGHRS, CDR2 YFSETQ. The CDR3 has 16 residues. Trimming removed 1 base at V and 8 bases at J, with 18 bases between. The DNA of the CDR3 is TGCGCCAGCAGCTTGCCGGCTGGGGTGGGAGGCGAAAAACTGTTTTTT. Protein product: CASSLPAGVGGEKLFF. The full variable domain, completed using reference TRBV5-1 and TRBJ1-4, is KAGVTQTPRYLIKTRGQQVTLSCSPISGHRSVSWYQQTPGQGLQFLFEYFSETQRNKGNFPGRFSGRQFSNSRSEMNVSTLELGDSALYLCASSLPAGVGGEKLFFGSGTQLSVL.